The 14 T cell receptor beta chains below were found in one sample sequenced in a study of blood T cell repertoires in COVID-19. Clones were sequenced by immunoSEQ multiplex PCR, and TCRdb holds only the in-frame ones, with some missing. The repertoire holds about 35,000 clones, with roughly four fifths as singletons. The material sequenced was peripheral blood. The source of these receptors is a human donor in a cohort sampled during active or convalescent COVID-19. The donor label of this sample is uncertain.

The chain links TRBV5-5 to TRBJ2-1; D uncertain. The germline CDR1 and CDR2 sequences are SGHKS and YYEKEE (reference sequence). The CDR3 totals 14 residues. V gave up 1 base and J gave up 8 bases, with 13 bases separating them. CDR3 sequence reads: CASSLRDSVDEQFF. Here the CDR3 DNA reads TGTGCCAGCAGCTTGCGAGACTCCGTGGATGAGCAGTTCTTC.

The chain recombines TRBV20-1 with TRBJ1-1; weak D call: TRBD1 (5 bases). Trimming took 3 bases from V and 3 from J, leaving 11 bases between them. This CDR3 comprises 13 residues. Germline-derived CDR1 and CDR2 are DFQATT and SNEGSKA (reference sequence). The CDR3 is CSASGRAHTEAFF. The CDR3, as DNA: TGCAGTGCTAGTGGCAGGGCCCACACTGAAGCTTTCTTT.

A few counts support this clone. The gene calls are TRBV12-3 or TRBV12-4 and TRBJ2-7; tentatively, D is TRBD2 (5 bases). The ends were cut back, 7 bases at V and 5 bases at J, with 9 bases in the middle. This CDR3 is 11 amino acids long. In DNA form, the CDR3 reads TGTGCCAGCATGAGGGCTAACGAGCAGTACTTC. It yields the protein CASMRANEQYF.

The chain is built from TRBV7-2 and TRBJ2-3; possible D gene TRBD2, 6 bases. Germline CDR1 reads SGHTA; CDR2 reads FQGNSA. Trimming removed 3 bases at V and 3 bases at J, with 13 bases between. The CDR3 totals 15 residues. CDR3 DNA sequence: TGTGCCAGCAGCTTCCGGGGGTCGGGGACAGATACGCAGTATTTT. It is translated as CASSFRGSGTDTQYF.

The chain links TRBV19 to TRBJ1-2, with a tentative D call TRBD1 (6 bases). The germline CDR1 and CDR2 sequences are LNHDA and SQIVND (reference sequence). Between the trimmed V and J ends, which lost 5 bases and 8 bases, there was a span of 18 bases. This CDR3 region has 14 residues. The CDR3 bases are TGTGCCAGTAGTCCCCGGACAGAATCTATGGGCTACACCTTC. Its translation: CASSPRTESMGYTF.

The chain is built from TRBV19 and TRBJ2-1, with 8 bases aligning to TRBD1. J gave up 6 bases and V 5 bases, and 9 bases lay outside the gene matches. CDR1 is LNHDA, CDR2 SQIVND, per germline (reference sequence). CDR3 length: 15 residues. The CDR3 DNA sequence: TGTGCCAGTAGTTCCGGGACAGGAGGGGGCAATGAGCAGTTCTTC. Its translation: CASSSGTGGGNEQFF.

Concerning this clone itself: This specimen includes other DNA sequences encoding the same CDR3. This chain connects TRBV30 to TRBJ1-6, with D possibly being TRBD1 (6 bases). Germline V gene data show CDR1 as GTSNPN and CDR2 as SVGIG (reference sequence). V lost 4 bases and J lost 3, with 7 bases in between. The CDR3 length is 13 residues. The CDR3 region has the DNA TGTGCCTGGACGGGACACTATAATTCACCCCTCCACTTT. It is translated as CAWTGHYNSPLHF.

The chain employs TRBV11-2 and TRBJ2-3, with D tentatively TRBD2 (6 bases). The CDR3 is 15 amino acids. Germline V lookup: CDR1 SGHAT, CDR2 FQNNGV. The V end lost 3 bases, the J end lost 3 bases, and 13 bases lay between the germline ends. CDR3 region: CASSFGQGLTDTQYF. The CDR3 region has the DNA TGTGCCAGCAGCTTCGGGCAGGGACTTACAGATACGCAGTATTTT. Full variable domain (missing parts from reference TRBV11-2 and TRBJ2-3): EAGVAQSPRYKIIEKRQSVAFWCNPISGHATLYWYQQILGQGPKLLIQFQNNGVVDDSQLPKDRFSAERLKGVDSTLKIQPAKLEDSAVYLCASSFGQGLTDTQYFGPGTRLTVL.

This chain joins TRBV27 and TRBJ2-6, with 11 bases lining up with TRBD2. Germline values: CDR1 MNHEY, CDR2 SMNVEV (reference sequence). V gave up 5 bases and J gave up 0 bases; unmatched junction bases: 3. The CDR3 is 17 amino acids. The CDR3 loop reads CASSASGRLSGANVLTF. The CDR3 bases are TGTGCCAGCAGTGCTAGCGGGAGGCTCTCTGGGGCCAACGTCCTGACTTTC.

In DNA form, the CDR3 reads TGTGCCAGCAGTCAATGGGCTGATGGACTGTTTTTT. Its protein is CASSQWADGLFF. This chain links TRBV28 with TRBJ1-4; D is undetermined. Trimming took 5 bases from V and 13 from J, leaving 14 bases between them. This CDR3 region has 12 residues. Per germline, CDR1 MDHEN and CDR2 SYDVKM. Looking up the rest from reference TRBV28 and TRBJ1-4 gives the full variable domain: DVKVTQSSRYLVKRTGEKVFLECVQDMDHENMFWYRQDPGLGLRLIYFSYDVKMKEKGDIPEGYSVSREKKERFSLILESASTNQTSMYLCASSQWADGLFFGSGTQLSVL.

The V call is TRBV6-2 or TRBV6-3, the J call TRBJ1-4, with TRBD1 matching 8 bases. This CDR3 has 15 amino acids. J gave up 8 bases and V 1 base, and 6 bases lay outside the gene matches. Germline V gives CDR1 MNHEY, CDR2 SVGEGT. The CDR3 reads CASSYLGQENEKLFF. CDR3 DNA: TGTGCCAGCAGTTACTTGGGACAGGAGAACGAAAAACTGTTTTTT.

The gene calls are TRBV2 and TRBJ1-2; a weak D match, TRBD1 (5 bases). The CDR3 spans 14 residues. V lost 0 bases, J lost 4 bases, and 9 bases lay in between. CDR1 and CDR2 (germline): SNHLY, FYNNEI. The chain's CDR3 is CASSEAGGSYGYTF. CDR3 in DNA: TGTGCCAGCAGTGAAGCGGGGGGATCCTATGGCTACACCTTC.

This chain connects TRBV5-4 to TRBJ2-3, with 13 positions matching TRBD2. CDR3 size: 17 residues. Unmatched junction bases numbered 5, after V lost 0 bases and J lost 4 bases. Germline V gene sequence: CDR1 SGHNT, CDR2 YYREEE (reference sequence). DNA of the CDR3: TGTGCCAGCAGCTTGGCAGTTACTAGCGGGAGGGCAGATACGCAGTATTTT. Amino acids: CASSLAVTSGRADTQYF.

The J gene is TRBJ1-2, the V gene TRBV19; D may be TRBD1 (6 bases). This CDR3 has 14 amino acids. V lost 5 bases and J 2 bases, leaving 12 bases between the germline ends. Germline lookup yields CDR1 LNHDA and CDR2 SQIVND (reference sequence). The CDR3 DNA sequence: TGTGCCAGTAGTGCCTCAACAGGGAACTATGGCTACACCTTC. It is translated as CASSASTGNYGYTF.